The next 8 T cell receptor beta chains were all read from a single sample in a study of neurological immune-mediated disorders. TCRdb analysed the 5' RACE reads with MiXCR anew, one entry per CDR3 protein. Among tens of thousands of distinct CDR3 sequences, 12% were seen once, and the ten largest hold 5% to 7.5%. Input material: PBMCs. The receptor set was obtained from a woman aged 55-75 years in good health.

In this sample, this clonotype turned up many times. V usage is TRBV5-1 and J usage is TRBJ2-7, with D hard to call. Germline V gives CDR1 SGHRS, CDR2 YFSETQ. The CDR3 runs to 13 residues. Trimming cost V 0 bases and J 4 bases, with 8 bases left between them. CDR3 bases: TGCGCCAGCAGCTTGGGTGGGGATTACGAGCAGTACTTC. Its translation: CASSLGGDYEQYF.

This clonotype was detected many times. This chain connects TRBV15 to TRBJ2-7, with D maybe TRBD1 (5 bases). Germline loops: CDR1 LNHNV, CDR2 YYDKDF (reference sequence). CDR3 length: 14 residues. The V gene lost 0 bases and the J gene lost 3 bases, with 9 bases spanning the gap. The CDR3 DNA is TGTGCCACCAGCAGAGACAGGGAAATCTACGAGCAGTACTTC. Encoded protein: CATSRDREIYEQYF.

Many counts were recorded for this clonotype. The chain has TRBV5-1 and TRBJ1-4; 7 bases map to TRBD1. Trimming removed 6 bases from V and 0 bases from J; junction bases left unmatched: 2. Germline lookup yields CDR1 SGHRS and CDR2 YFSETQ. The CDR3 spans 14 residues. For the CDR3, the DNA is TGCGCCAGCAACACAGGGGCAACTAATGAAAAACTGTTTTTT. Amino acids: CASNTGATNEKLFF.

This clonotype was observed many times. V gene TRBV5-1 combines with J gene TRBJ1-2; D unresolved. In germline, CDR1 is SGHRS, CDR2 YFSETQ. Trimming left V 0 bases short and J 4 bases short, with 4 bases between. This CDR3 is 12 amino acids long. The CDR3 protein is CASSLGVYGYTF. The CDR3 nucleotides read TGCGCCAGCAGCTTGGGTGTCTATGGCTACACCTTC.

This clonotype was seen many times. The rearrangement joins TRBV5-1 to TRBJ2-7, with 7 bases fitting TRBD1. Germline CDR1 and CDR2: SGHRS and YFSETQ. There are 16 residues in the CDR3. Unmatched junction bases numbered 9, after V lost 0 bases and J lost 3 bases. DNA for the CDR3: TGCGCCAGCAGCTTGGGCCCGGGACAGACCTTCTACGAGCAGTACTTC. This encodes CASSLGPGQTFYEQYF.

This clonotype appeared many times. The chain has TRBV6-2 or TRBV6-3 and TRBJ2-4; TRBD1 aligns across 11 bases. J gave up 8 bases and V 6 bases, and 18 bases lay outside the gene matches. CDR1 is MNHEY, CDR2 SVGEGT, per germline. The length of the CDR3 is 18 residues. The DNA for the CDR3 is TGTGCCAGCAGACCCCTGAACACGGACAGGGGGCCGCTAGACATTCAGTACTTC. Amino acids: CASRPLNTDRGPLDIQYF.

In this sample, this clonotype turned up many times. The chain carries TRBV12-3 or TRBV12-4 and TRBJ2-7; 8 bases agree with TRBD2. The CDR3 runs to 19 residues. The V segment lost 2 bases and the J segment 6 bases; nucleotides outside the gene matches: 21. DNA for the CDR3: TGTGCCAGCAGTTTATTTTCCCCCTTTACCGGGGGGGTCAGGCCCGAGCAGTACTTC. Its translation: CASSLFSPFTGGVRPEQYF.

This clonotype ranks as medium-sized. This chain joins TRBV6-5 and TRBJ2-6; D possibly uses TRBD1 or TRBD2 (5 bases each). The CDR3 covers 16 residues. From germline, CDR1 is MNHEY and CDR2 SVGAGI. The V gene lost 6 bases and the J gene lost 1 base, with 13 bases spanning the gap. The CDR3 region is CASSPTWGSGANVLTF. For the CDR3, the DNA is TGTGCCAGCAGCCCGACCTGGGGGTCTGGGGCCAACGTCCTGACTTTC.